This TCR beta chain was sequenced for a study of CD8 T cells in ankylosing spondylitis. Study-level points and caveats: Significant enrichment of disease-linked clones was reported in matched ankylosing spondylitis synovial fluid. Certain motif variants had earlier appeared in reactive arthritis synovial fluid and blood. A motif of 7 to 9 highly homologous TCR beta variants was seen as apparently characteristic of ankylosing spondylitis blood.

This clonotype occurred many times. Antigen specificity is unknown. Trimming pared 4 bases from V and 3 bases from J, leaving 5 bases between. Germline CDR1 LNHNV, CDR2 YYDKDF (reference sequence). The CDR3 spans 12 residues. Generation of TCR beta libraries employed quantitative 5'-RACE incorporating molecular barcodes. In TCRdb, the 5' RACE reads were re-called with MiXCR into one record per CDR3 protein. The table records 200,000 to 300,000 distinct CDR3 sequences, 20% to 30% of them present only once. Sequenced material: blood, either unsorted or a sorted T cell fraction (not recorded which). The chain couples TRBV15 to TRBJ2-3; D uncertain. The clonotype was recovered from a male donor with ankylosing spondylitis or in good health (not recorded which). The CDR3 loop is CATSTRTDTQYF. The CDR3 nucleotides are TGTGCCACCAGCACAAGGACAGATACGCAGTATTTT. Filled out from reference TRBV15 and TRBJ2-3, the complete variable domain reads DAMVIQNPRYQVTQFGKPVTLSCSQTLNHNVMYWYQQKSSQAPKLLFHYYDKDFNNEADTPDNFQSRRPNTSFCFLDIRSPGLGDTAMYLCATSTRTDTQYFGPGTRLTVL.